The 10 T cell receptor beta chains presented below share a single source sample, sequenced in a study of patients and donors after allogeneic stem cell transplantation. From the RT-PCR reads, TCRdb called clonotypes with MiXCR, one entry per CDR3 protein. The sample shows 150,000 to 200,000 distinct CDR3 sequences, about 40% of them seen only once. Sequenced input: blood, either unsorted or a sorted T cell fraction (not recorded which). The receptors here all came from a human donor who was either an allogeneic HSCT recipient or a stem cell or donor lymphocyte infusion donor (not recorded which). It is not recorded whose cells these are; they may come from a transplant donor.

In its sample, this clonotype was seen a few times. The CDR3 nucleotides read TGTGCCAGCAACCCGACAGGGGCAAACTATGGCTACACCTTC. Its translation: CASNPTGANYGYTF. The chain joins TRBV14 to TRBJ1-2; 8 bases map to TRBD1. The germline gives CDR1 SGHDN, CDR2 FVKESK. The CDR3 is 14 residues long. V shed 7 bases and J 2 bases; nucleotides not matched to a gene: 6.

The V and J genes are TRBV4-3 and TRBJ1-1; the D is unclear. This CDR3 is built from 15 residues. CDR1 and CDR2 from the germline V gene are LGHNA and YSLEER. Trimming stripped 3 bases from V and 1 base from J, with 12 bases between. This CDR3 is CASSQSTTTNTEAFF. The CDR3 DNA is TGCGCCAGCAGCCAGTCGACAACTACGAACACTGAAGCTTTCTTT.

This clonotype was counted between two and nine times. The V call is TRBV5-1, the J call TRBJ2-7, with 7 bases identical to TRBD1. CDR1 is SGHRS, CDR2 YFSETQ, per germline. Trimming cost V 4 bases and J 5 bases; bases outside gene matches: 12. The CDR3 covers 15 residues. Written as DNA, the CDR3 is TGCGCCAGCAGCAAAGACAGGGCAGCTACGGACGAGCAGTACTTC. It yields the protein CASSKDRAATDEQYF.

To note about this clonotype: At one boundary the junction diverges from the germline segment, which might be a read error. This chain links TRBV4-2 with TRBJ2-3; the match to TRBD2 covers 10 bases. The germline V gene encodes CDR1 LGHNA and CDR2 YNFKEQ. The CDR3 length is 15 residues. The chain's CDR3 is CAGSPGTSGTDTQYF. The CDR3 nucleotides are TGTGCCGGCAGCCCAGGGACTAGCGGCACAGATACGCAGTATTTT.

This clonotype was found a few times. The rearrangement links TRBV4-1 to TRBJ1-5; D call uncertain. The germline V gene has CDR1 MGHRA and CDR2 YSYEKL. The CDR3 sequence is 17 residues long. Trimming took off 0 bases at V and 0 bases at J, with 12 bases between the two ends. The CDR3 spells CASSQDFGPYSNQPQHF. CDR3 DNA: TGCGCCAGCAGCCAAGATTTTGGGCCTTATAGCAATCAGCCCCAGCATTTT.

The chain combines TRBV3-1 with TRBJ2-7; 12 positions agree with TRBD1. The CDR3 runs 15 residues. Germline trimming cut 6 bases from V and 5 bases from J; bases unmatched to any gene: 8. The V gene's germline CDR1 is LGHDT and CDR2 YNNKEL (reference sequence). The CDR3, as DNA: TGTGCCAGCAGTGATCCGGGACAGGGGGCCGACGAGCAGTACTTC. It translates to CASSDPGQGADEQYF.

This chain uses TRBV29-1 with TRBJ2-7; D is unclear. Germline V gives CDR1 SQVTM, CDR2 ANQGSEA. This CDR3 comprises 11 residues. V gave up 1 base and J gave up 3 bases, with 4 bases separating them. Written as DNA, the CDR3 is TGCAGCGTTGAAGGGGGCTACGAGCAGTACTTC. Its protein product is CSVEGGYEQYF.

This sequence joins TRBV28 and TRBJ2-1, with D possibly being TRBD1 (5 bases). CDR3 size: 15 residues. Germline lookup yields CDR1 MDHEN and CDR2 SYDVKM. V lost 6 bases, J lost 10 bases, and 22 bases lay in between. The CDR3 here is CASRGLQGVSREQFF. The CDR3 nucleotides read TGTGCCAGCAGAGGCCTCCAGGGTGTTTCAAGGGAGCAGTTCTTC.

In nucleotides, the CDR3 is TGTGCCAGCACTCCGGACAGGAACACCGGGGAGCTGTTTTTT. It yields the protein CASTPDRNTGELFF. The rearrangement links TRBV7-7 to TRBJ2-2; maybe TRBD1 (6 bases). V lost 7 bases and J lost 1, with 10 bases in between. Per germline, CDR1 SSHAT and CDR2 FNYEAQ (reference sequence). This CDR3 comprises 14 residues.

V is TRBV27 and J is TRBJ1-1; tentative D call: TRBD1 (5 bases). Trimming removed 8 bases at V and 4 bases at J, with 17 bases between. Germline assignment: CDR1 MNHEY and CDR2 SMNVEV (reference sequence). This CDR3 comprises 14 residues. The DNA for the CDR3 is TGTGCCAGCGGAGTTTCAGGGTTTGGCACTGAAGCTTTCTTT. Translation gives CASGVSGFGTEAFF.